Each of the 10 T cell receptor beta chains below was sequenced from the same sample in a study of regulatory T cells in long-lasting Graves disease. The time point here: persistent/refractory GD, antithyroid drugs over 5 years with positive TRAb. Scientists built the TCR library using RNA that was extracted from PBMCs. CDR3-region Arm-PCR and iRepertoire HTBI primers produced the TCR beta libraries. TCRdb redid the calling of the multiplex PCR reads with MiXCR, one entry per CDR3 protein. The sample lists roughly 300,000 distinct CDR3 sequences, about 18% occurring once. The sequencing used peripheral blood mononuclear cells (PBMCs), collected when the disease was refractory, from a patient treated with antithyroid drugs. These receptors originate from a female donor with Graves disease.

This sequence joins TRBV20-1 and TRBJ2-5; 8 nucleotides line up with TRBD2. Germline V gene lookup returns CDR1 DFQATT and CDR2 SNEGSKA (reference sequence). This CDR3 comprises 12 residues. The trim removed 6 bases at V and 5 bases at J, leaving 5 bases unmatched. The CDR3 here is CSARGGSETQYF. Here the CDR3 DNA reads TGCAGTGCCCGGGGGGGGAGTGAGACCCAGTACTTC.

There are many counts of this clonotype. The V and J genes are TRBV12-3 or TRBV12-4 and TRBJ1-1, with D unclear. Trimming cost V 6 bases and J 4 bases, with 12 bases left between them. CDR3 size: 13 residues. This chain's CDR3 is CASRRAVGTEAFF. DNA of the CDR3: TGTGCCAGCAGGCGGGCAGTGGGCACTGAAGCTTTCTTT.

There are many counts of this clonotype. This sequence joins TRBV5-1 and TRBJ1-1; 8 bases line up with TRBD1. CDR3 size: 15 residues. Germline V gene lookup returns CDR1 SGHRS and CDR2 YFSETQ. The junction had 8 bases not matched to a gene; V was cut back by 0 bases and J by 7 bases. The CDR3, as DNA: TGCGCCAGCAGCTTGGCCTCAGGGGGCTACGATGAAGCTTTCTTT. Translating gives CASSLASGGYDEAFF.

Many counts were recorded for this clonotype. The chain couples TRBV11-2 to TRBJ2-5, with 10 bases lining up with TRBD1. Germline-derived CDR1 and CDR2 are SGHAT and FQNNGV. V dropped 4 bases and J dropped 2; count of bases not matched to a gene: 10. The CDR3 spans 17 residues. CDR3 bases: TGTGCCAGCAGCTCGGGACAGGGGATTGGTTTTCAAGAGACCCAGTACTTC. Amino acid sequence: CASSSGQGIGFQETQYF.

This clonotype turned up a few times. The chain combines TRBV7-2 with TRBJ1-2; tentative D call: TRBD1 (5 bases). CDR1 is SGHTA, CDR2 FQGNSA, per germline. With 7 bases removed from V and 2 bases from J, the gap between germline ends came to 17 bases. This CDR3 has 15 amino acids. CDR3 bases: TGTGCCAGCAACTTTTATCACGACAGAAACTATGGCTACACCTTC. Translation: CASNFYHDRNYGYTF.

This chain joins TRBV12-5 and TRBJ2-2; D not certain. The CDR3 sequence is 14 residues long. V was cut by 5 bases and J by 1 base, with 8 bases left in between. From germline, CDR1 is LGHNT and CDR2 FRNRAP. CDR3 nucleotide sequence: TGTGCTAGTGGTAACAGTGGGAACACCGGGGAGCTGTTTTTT. Translated: CASGNSGNTGELFF.

This clonotype was picked up a small number of times. This chain connects TRBV6-2 or TRBV6-3 to TRBJ1-4, with D maybe TRBD1 (5 bases). The CDR3 has 13 amino acids. V was clipped by 2 bases and J by 8 bases, with 9 bases between them. CDR1 MNHEY and CDR2 SVGEGT come from the germline V gene. CDR3 nucleotides: TGTGCCAGCAGTTACGGGGCGGAAGAAAAACTGTTTTTT. Protein product: CASSYGAEEKLFF.

This clonotype was seen ten or more times. The gene calls are TRBV24-1 and TRBJ1-5; D may be TRBD1 (5 bases). CDR1 is KGHDR, CDR2 SFDVKD, per germline. V lost 6 bases to trimming and J lost 0 bases, with 11 bases between them. CDR3 size: 15 residues. In DNA, the CDR3 is TGTGCCACCAGTCTGGGTGGGACTAGCAATCAGCCCCAGCATTTT. As protein: CATSLGGTSNQPQHF.

This clonotype was seen a few times. V gene TRBV20-1 combines with J gene TRBJ2-7; TRBD2 matches at 12 bases. Trimming at V came to 1 base and at J to 1 base, leaving 11 bases not matched to a gene. CDR3 size: 18 residues. CDR1 is DFQATT and CDR2 is SNEGSKA in the germline V gene (reference sequence). The CDR3 nucleotides read TGCAGTGCTAGAGGGGGGACTAGCGGGTGGATGCATTCCTACGAGCAGTACTTC. It codes for CSARGGTSGWMHSYEQYF.

This clonotype was seen a handful of times. The chain combines TRBV9 with TRBJ2-7; the D is unclear. The germline gives CDR1 SGDLS, CDR2 YYNGEE. The CDR3 is 15 amino acids. V was cut by 3 bases and J by 2 bases, with 15 bases left in between. The CDR3 bases are TGTGCCAGCAGCGAGACCTCGGCGGTGACCTACGAGCAGTACTTC. This translates into CASSETSAVTYEQYF.